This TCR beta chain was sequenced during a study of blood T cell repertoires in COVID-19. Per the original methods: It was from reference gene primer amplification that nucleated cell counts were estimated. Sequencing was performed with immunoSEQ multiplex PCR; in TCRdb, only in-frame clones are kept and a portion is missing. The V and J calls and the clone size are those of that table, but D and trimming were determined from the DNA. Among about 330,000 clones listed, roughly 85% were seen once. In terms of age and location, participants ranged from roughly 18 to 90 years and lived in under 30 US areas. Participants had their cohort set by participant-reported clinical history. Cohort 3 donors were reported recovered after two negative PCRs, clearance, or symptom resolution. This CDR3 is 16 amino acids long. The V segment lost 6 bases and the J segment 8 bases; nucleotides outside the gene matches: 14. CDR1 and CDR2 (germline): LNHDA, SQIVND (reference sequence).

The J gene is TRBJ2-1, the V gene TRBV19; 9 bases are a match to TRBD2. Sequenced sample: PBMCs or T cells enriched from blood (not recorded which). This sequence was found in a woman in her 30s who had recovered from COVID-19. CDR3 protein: CASSRSSASGVYEQFF. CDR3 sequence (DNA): TGTGCCAGTAGCCGATCCTCGGCTAGCGGGGTATATGAGCAGTTCTTC.